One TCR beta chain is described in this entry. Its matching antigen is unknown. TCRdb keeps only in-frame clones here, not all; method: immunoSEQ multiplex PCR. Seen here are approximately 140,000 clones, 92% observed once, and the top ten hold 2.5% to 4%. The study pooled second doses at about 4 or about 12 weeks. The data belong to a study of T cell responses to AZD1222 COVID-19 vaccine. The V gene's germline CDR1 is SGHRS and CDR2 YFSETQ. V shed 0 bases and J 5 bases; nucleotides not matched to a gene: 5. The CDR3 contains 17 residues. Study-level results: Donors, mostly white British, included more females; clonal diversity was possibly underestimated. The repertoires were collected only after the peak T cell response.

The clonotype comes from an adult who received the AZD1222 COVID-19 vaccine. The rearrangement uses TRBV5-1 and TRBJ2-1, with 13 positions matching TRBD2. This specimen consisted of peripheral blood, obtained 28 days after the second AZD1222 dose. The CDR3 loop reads CASSLAGGLAGDNEQFF. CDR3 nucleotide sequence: TGCGCCAGCAGCTTGGCCGGAGGACTAGCGGGAGACAATGAGCAGTTCTTC.